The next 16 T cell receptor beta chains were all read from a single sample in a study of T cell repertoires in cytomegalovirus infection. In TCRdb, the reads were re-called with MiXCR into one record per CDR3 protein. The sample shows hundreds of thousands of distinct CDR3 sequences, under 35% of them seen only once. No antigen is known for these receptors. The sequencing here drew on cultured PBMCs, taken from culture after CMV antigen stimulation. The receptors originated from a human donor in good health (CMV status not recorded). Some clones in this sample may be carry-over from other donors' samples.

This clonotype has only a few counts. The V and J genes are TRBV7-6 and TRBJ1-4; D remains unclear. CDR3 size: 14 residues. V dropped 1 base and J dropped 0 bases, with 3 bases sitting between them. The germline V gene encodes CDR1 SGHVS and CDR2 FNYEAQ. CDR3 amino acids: CASSLEATNEKLFF. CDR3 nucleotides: TGTGCCAGCAGCTTAGAAGCAACTAATGAAAAACTGTTTTTT. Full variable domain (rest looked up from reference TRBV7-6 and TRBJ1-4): GAGVSQSPRYKVTKRGQDVALRCDPISGHVSLYWYRQALGQGPEFLTYFNYEAQQDKSGLPNDRFSAERPEGSISTLTIQRTEQRDSAMYRCASSLEATNEKLFFGSGTQLSVL.

CDR3 sequence: CASSFPYPGANTEAFF. The CDR3 nucleotides read TGTGCCAGCAGCTTCCCCTACCCAGGGGCTAACACTGAAGCTTTCTTT. This sequence joins TRBV7-7 and TRBJ1-1; tentative D call: TRBD1 (6 bases). Trimming cost V 3 bases and J 2 bases, with 16 bases left between them. Germline-derived CDR1 and CDR2 are SSHAT and FNYEAQ (reference sequence). This CDR3 region has 16 residues.

The CDR3 loop is CASRKTGWGNTEAFF. The CDR3 DNA is TGTGCCAGCAGGAAGACAGGGTGGGGGAACACTGAAGCTTTCTTT. The J gene is TRBJ1-1, the V gene TRBV12-3 or TRBV12-4; 7 bases are a match to TRBD1. Trimming at V came to 6 bases and at J to 1 base, leaving 8 bases not matched to a gene. The CDR3 has 15 residues.

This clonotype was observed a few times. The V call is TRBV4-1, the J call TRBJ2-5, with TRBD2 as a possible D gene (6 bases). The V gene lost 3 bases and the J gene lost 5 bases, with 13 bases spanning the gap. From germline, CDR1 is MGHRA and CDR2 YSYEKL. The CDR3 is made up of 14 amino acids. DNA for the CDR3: TGCGCCAGCAGCCAGGAGGGTAGTAAGGAGACCCAGTACTTC. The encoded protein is CASSQEGSKETQYF.

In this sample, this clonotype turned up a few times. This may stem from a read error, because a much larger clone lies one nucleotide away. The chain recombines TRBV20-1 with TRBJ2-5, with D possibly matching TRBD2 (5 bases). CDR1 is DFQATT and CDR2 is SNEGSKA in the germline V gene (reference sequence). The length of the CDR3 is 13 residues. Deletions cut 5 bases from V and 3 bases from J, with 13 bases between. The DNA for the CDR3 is TGCAGTGCTTGGGTAGCGTGGGAAGAGACCCAGTACTTC. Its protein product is CSAWVAWEETQYF.

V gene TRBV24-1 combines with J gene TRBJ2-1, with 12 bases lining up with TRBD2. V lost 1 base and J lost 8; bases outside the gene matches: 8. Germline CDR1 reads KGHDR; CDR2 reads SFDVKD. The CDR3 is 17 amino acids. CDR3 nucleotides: TGTGCCACCAGTGATTTCGCGACTAGCGGGAGTGGAGATGAGCAGTTCTTC. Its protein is CATSDFATSGSGDEQFF.

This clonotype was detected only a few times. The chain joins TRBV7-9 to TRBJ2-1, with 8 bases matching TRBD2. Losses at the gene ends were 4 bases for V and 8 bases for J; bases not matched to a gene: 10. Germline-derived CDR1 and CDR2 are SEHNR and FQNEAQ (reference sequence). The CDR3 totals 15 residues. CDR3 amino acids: CASSWGSGSGYEQFF. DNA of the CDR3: TGTGCCAGCAGCTGGGGGAGCGGGAGTGGGTATGAGCAGTTCTTC.

This chain's CDR3 is CASSLRGGGYNEQFF. The CDR3 region has the DNA TGTGCCAGCAGCTTACGCGGAGGGGGGTACAATGAGCAGTTCTTC. The rearrangement uses TRBV7-3 and TRBJ2-1; the D gene could be TRBD1 or TRBD2 (6 bases each). The CDR3 covers 15 residues. V lost 2 bases, J lost 4 bases, and 12 bases lay in between. The germline gives CDR1 SGHTA, CDR2 FQGTGA.

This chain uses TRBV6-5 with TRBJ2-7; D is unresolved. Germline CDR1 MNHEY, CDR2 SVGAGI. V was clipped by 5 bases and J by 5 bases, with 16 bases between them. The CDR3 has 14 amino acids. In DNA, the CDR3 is TGTGCCAGCAGTGAAGCAGGCCATCCGAACGAGCAGTACTTC. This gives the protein CASSEAGHPNEQYF.

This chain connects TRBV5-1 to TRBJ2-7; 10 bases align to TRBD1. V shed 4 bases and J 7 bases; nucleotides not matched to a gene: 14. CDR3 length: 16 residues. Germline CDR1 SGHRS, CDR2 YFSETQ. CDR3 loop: CASSTGPGTGEWEQYF. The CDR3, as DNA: TGCGCCAGCAGCACTGGACCCGGGACAGGGGAGTGGGAGCAGTACTTC.

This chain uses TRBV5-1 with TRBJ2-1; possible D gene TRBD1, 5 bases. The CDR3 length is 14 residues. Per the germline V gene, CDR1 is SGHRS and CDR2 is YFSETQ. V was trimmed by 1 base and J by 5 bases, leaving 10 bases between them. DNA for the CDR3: TGCGCCAGCAGCTTGAAAAAGGGGAACAATGAGCAGTTCTTC. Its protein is CASSLKKGNNEQFF.

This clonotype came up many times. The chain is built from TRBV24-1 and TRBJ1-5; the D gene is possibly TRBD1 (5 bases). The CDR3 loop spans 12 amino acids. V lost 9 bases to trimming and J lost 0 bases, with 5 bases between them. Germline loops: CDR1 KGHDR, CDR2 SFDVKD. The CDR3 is CATQGSNQPQHF. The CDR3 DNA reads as TGTGCCACCCAGGGTAGCAATCAGCCCCAGCATTTT.

CDR3 amino acids: CASSLDARFSNQPQHF. CDR3 DNA sequence: TGTGCCAGCAGCTTAGATGCCAGATTTAGCAATCAGCCCCAGCATTTT. The J gene is TRBJ1-5, the V gene TRBV7-2; unclear D gene. Trimming shortened V by 1 base and J by 0 bases, and 10 bases separated the two germline ends. Germline values: CDR1 SGHTA, CDR2 FQGNSA. The CDR3 contains 16 residues. Supplemented by reference TRBV7-2 and TRBJ1-5, the full variable domain reads GAGVSQSPSNKVTEKGKDVELRCDPISGHTALYWYRQSLGQGLEFLIYFQGNSAPDKSGLPSDRFSAERTGGSVSTLTIQRTQQEDSAVYLCASSLDARFSNQPQHFGDGTRLSIL.

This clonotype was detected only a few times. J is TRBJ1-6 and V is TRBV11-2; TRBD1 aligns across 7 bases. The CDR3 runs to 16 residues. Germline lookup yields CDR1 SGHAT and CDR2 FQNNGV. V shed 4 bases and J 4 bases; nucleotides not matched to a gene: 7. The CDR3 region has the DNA TGTGCCAGCAGCTCCTACAGGGGCGCTTATAATTCACCCCTCCACTTT. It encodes CASSSYRGAYNSPLHF.

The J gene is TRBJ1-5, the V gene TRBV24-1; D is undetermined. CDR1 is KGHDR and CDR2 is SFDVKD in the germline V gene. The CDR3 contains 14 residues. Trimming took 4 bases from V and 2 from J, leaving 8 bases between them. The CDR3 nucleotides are TGTGCCACCAGTGACGGGGAAGGCAATCAGCCCCAGCATTTT. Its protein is CATSDGEGNQPQHF.

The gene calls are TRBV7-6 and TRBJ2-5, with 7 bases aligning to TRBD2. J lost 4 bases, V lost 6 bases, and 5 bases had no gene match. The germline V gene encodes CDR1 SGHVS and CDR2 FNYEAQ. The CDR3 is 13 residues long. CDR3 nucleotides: TGTGCCAGCAGGTCATGGGAGGGAGAGACCCAGTACTTC. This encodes CASRSWEGETQYF.